This T cell receptor (beta chain) stems from a study of cytomegalovirus exposure and HLA in healthy donors. Worth noting for this clone: Its antigen is not known.

Study results and caveats: Rarity characterized most TCR sequences, yet some public TCRs appeared in many donors. Presence/absence analyses treated sequencing depth as roughly uniform across donors. There were reportedly fewer N-insertions in an Asian-associated ancestry cluster than the approximately 670-donor mean, in a later analysis.

This PCR relied on a set of 60 Vbeta primers and 13 Jbeta primers. This table comes from immunoSEQ multiplex PCR, and its TCRdb copy is limited to in-frame clones, with some not included. This sample yields about 40,000 clones, of which roughly 80% are seen a single time; about 10% belongs to the top ten. Unrecorded immune exposure was likely among donors, who were nominally healthy when sampled. The source is a woman younger than 30 in good health and CMV-seropositive. Specimen: PBMCs.

The DNA of the CDR3 is TGTGCCAGCAGCTTAGACCGGCAGGGTTTTTTTTCGCCCTACAATGAGCAGTTCTTC. Residues: CASSLDRQGFFSPYNEQFF. V gene TRBV7-9 combines with J gene TRBJ2-1; weak D call: TRBD1 (5 bases). The CDR3 sequence is 19 residues long. The V end lost 1 base, the J end lost 2 bases, and 21 bases lay between the germline ends. Per the germline V gene, CDR1 is SEHNR and CDR2 is FQNEAQ (reference sequence).